This TCR beta chain was profiled in a study of blood T cell repertoires in COVID-19. About the study: Samples representing acute and convalescent COVID-19 were sourced from the United States, Italy and Spain. In each case, the material was cDNA or gDNA derived from T cells, B-cell-depleted T cells, or PBMCs.

The CDR3 extends over 16 amino acids. Germline CDR1 is LNHDA and CDR2 is SQIVND (reference sequence). V trimming: 4 bases; J trimming: 8 bases; junction bases outside the gene matches: 13. Authors' analysis steps: Reference gene primer amplification in the assay estimated nucleated cell counts. The method was immunoSEQ multiplex PCR; TCRdb's version includes in-frame clones alone and lacks a portion of them. V, J and clone size were drawn from that table, and D and trimming were deduced from the DNA. The data contain about 91,000 clones, around nine tenths of them singletons. The rearrangement joins TRBV19 to TRBJ1-4; 7 bases agree with TRBD1. This receptor was taken from a man between 65 and 85 years old with acute or convalescent COVID-19. Sequencing used peripheral blood. CDR3 amino acids: CASSTVGQADREKLFF. Here the CDR3 DNA reads TGTGCCAGTAGTACAGTCGGACAGGCAGATCGGGAAAAACTGTTTTTT. The full variable domain, in which reference TRBV19 and TRBJ1-4 provide the parts outside the CDR3, is DGGITQSPKYLFRKEGQNVTLSCEQNLNHDAMYWYRQDPGQGLRLIYYSQIVNDFQKGDIAEGYSVSREKKESFPLTVTSAQKNPTAFYLCASSTVGQADREKLFFGSGTQLSVL.